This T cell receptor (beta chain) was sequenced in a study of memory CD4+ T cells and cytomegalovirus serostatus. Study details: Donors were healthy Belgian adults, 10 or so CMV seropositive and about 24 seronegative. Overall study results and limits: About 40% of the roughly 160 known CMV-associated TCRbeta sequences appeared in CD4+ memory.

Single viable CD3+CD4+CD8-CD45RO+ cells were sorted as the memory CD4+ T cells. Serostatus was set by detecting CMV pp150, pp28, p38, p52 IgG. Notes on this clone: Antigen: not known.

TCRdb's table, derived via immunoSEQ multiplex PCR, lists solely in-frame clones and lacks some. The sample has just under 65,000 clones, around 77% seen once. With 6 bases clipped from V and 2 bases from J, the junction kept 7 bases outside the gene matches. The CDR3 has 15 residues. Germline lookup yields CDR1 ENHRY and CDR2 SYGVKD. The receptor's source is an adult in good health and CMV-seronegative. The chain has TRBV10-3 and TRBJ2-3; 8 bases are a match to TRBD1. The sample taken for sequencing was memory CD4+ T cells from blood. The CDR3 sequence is CAISSDRDITDTQYF. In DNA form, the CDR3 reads TGTGCCATCAGCTCGGACAGGGACATCACAGATACGCAGTATTTT.